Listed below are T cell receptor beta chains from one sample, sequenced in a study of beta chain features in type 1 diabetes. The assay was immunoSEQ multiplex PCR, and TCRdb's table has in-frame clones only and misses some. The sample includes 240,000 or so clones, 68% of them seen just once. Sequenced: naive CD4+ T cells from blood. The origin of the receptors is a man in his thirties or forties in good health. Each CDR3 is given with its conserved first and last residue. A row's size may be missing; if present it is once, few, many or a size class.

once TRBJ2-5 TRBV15 CATSRGGQGQETQYF
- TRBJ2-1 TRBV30 CAWGLAGSSYNEQFF
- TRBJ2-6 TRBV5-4 CASSWRTGYGANVLTF
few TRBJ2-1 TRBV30 CAWGRSSYNEQFF
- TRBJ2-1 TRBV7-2 CASSSRSGGNYNEQFF
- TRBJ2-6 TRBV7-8 CASSRTRDPNVLTF
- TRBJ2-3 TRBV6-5 CASSRDWSTDTQYF
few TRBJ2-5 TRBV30 CAWNRGRVETQYF
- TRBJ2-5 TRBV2 CASSVDQGTQYF
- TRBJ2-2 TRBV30 CAWDSRTSNFAGELFF
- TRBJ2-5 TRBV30 CAWSEDPRLTQYF
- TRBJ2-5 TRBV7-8 CASSLGQGQTQYF
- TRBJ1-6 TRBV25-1 CASSIDRDNSPLHF
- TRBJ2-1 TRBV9 CASNSGGDYNEQFF
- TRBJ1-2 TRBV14 CASSQDRSPSYTF
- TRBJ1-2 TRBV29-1 CSVGLVVNYGYTF
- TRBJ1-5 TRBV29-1 CSATGGAGQPQHF
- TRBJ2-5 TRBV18 CASSFGTSETQYF
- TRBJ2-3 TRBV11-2 CASSPVDTQYF
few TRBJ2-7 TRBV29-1 CSATGGSSYEQYF
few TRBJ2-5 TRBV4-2 CASSQGQESEETQYF
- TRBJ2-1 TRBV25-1 CASKQGTYNEQFF
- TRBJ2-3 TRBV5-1 CASSLERRDSTDTQYF
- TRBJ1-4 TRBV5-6 CASSFQGFNEKLFF
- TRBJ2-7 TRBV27 CASSQLSGGEQYF
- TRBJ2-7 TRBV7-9 CASSLRGSYYEQYF
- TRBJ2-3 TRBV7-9 CASSPQGVVDTQYF
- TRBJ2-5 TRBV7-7 CASSQGLAGETQYF
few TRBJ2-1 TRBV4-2 CASSQDRGWGEQFF
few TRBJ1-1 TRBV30 CAWRQGNTEAFF
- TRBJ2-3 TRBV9 CASSVERRQDTQYF
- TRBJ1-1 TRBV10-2 CASSERQGNTEAFF
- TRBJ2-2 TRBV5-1 CASGRGRANTGELFF
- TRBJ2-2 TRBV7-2 CASSLSNPNTGELFF
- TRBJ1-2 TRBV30 CAWRNPGGYGYTF
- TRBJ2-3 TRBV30 CAWSDGSKEDTQYF
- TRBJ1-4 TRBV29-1 CSVNFGTWNEKLFF
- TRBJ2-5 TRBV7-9 CASSKRVEGETQYF
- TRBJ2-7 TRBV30 CAWAGGASYEQYF
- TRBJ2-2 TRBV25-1 CASSERWPPNTGELFF
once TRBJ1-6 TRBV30 CAWGGQGDSPLHF
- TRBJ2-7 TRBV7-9 CASSLARDRGYEQYF
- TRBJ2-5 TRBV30 CAWSKDRGETQYF
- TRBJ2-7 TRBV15 CATSRDLTSGTSYEQYF
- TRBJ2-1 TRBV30 CAWSGSSYNEQFF
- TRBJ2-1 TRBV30 CAWGSPQQFF
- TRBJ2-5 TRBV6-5 CASSYSRDFMETQYF
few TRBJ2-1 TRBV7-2 CASSFTSNEQFF
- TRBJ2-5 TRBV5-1 CASSLWGDQETQYF
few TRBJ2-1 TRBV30 CAWRVGWTSGRSSYNEQFF
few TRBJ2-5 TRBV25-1 CASSEWRGQETQYF
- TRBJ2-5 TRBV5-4 CASSSMETQYF
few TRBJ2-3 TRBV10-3 CAISETARDTQYF
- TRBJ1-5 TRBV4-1 CASSPGGTSNQPQHF
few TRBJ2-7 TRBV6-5 CASSSAGGWGEQYF
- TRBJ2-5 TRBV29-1 CSARLAGETQYF
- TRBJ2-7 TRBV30 CAWINSYEQYF